The sequence of this TCR beta chain was determined in a study of T cell responses to AZD1222 COVID-19 vaccine. Overall study findings and caveats: Among the donors, most were white British and more were female, and clonal diversity was possibly underestimated. Spike-specific TCR breadth and depth grew following two AZD1222 doses. Nearly half of the spike-specific TCRs reportedly recognize variant regions that carry no mutations.

The CDR3 extends over 14 amino acids. Trimming cost V 0 bases and J 7 bases, with 12 bases left between them. Germline V gives CDR1 SNHLY, CDR2 FYNNEI. The method was immunoSEQ multiplex PCR; TCRdb's version includes in-frame clones alone and lacks a portion of them. The table shows roughly 120,000 clones, with just over 85% occurring only once. This clone was recorded a few times. Its antigen is still unknown. Specimen: peripheral blood, collected on day 0 of AZD1222 vaccination. This receptor was taken from an adult in good health. The chain joins TRBV2 to TRBJ1-2; D remains unclear. The CDR3 region is CASSEALARSGYTF. The CDR3, as DNA: TGTGCCAGCAGTGAAGCGCTTGCCAGGAGTGGCTACACCTTC. The entire variable domain, with the rest obtained from reference TRBV2 and TRBJ1-2, is as follows: EPEVTQTPSHQVTQMGQEVILRCVPISNHLYFYWYRQILGQKVEFLVSFYNNEISEKSEIFDDQFSVERPDGSNFTLKIRSTKLEDSAMYFCASSEALARSGYTFGSGTRLTVV.